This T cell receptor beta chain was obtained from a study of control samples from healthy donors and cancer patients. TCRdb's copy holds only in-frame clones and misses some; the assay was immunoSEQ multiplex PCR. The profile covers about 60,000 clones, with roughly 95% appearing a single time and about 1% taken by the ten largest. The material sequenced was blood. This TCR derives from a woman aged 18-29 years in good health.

CDR3 DNA sequence: TGTGCCTGGAGTGAACAGGGAACTGAAGCTTTCTTT. This encodes CAWSEQGTEAFF. The chain joins TRBV30 to TRBJ1-1; D possibly corresponds to TRBD1 (6 bases). CDR3 size: 12 residues. The V gene's germline CDR1 is GTSNPN and CDR2 SVGIG (reference sequence). V lost 1 base and J 5 bases, leaving 8 bases between the germline ends.